This TCR beta chain was identified in a study of OX40 agonist ivuxolimab in advanced cancers. As for the study in general: All patients had ivuxolimab intravenously every 2 weeks at 0.01 to 10 mg/kg.

Note on this clone: Its antigen is still unknown.

Any history of autoimmune disease or systemic immunosuppression disqualified patients. Findings and limits, study-wide: Some of the lowest clonal expansion was seen in partial responders at 0.1-3.0 mg/kg.

The table came from immunoSEQ multiplex PCR; TCRdb's copy has only in-frame clones and leaves some out. Of roughly 100,000 clones listed, around 85% are singletons. CDR3 length: 16 amino acids. Per germline, CDR1 SGHTA and CDR2 FQGNSA. Trimming removed 0 bases from V and 4 bases from J; junction bases left unmatched: 5. The clonotype originates from an adult with an advanced solid tumor such as melanoma, head and neck, liver or kidney cancer. Sequenced material: CD4+ or CD8+ T cells sorted from blood, taken in a trial of the OX40 agonist ivuxolimab. The rearrangement links TRBV7-2 to TRBJ2-1, with 8 bases that match TRBD1. The DNA for the CDR3 is TGTGCCAGCAGCTTAGCGTCTACAGGGGGGTACAATGAGCAGTTCTTC. It is translated as CASSLASTGGYNEQFF.